Shown below are 28 T cell receptor beta chains from a single sample sequenced in a study of T cell repertoires in cytomegalovirus infection. TCRdb itself ran the reads through MiXCR, one entry per CDR3 protein. The sample carries about 600,000 distinct CDR3 sequences, 24% recorded once. Sequencing was performed on CD8+ T cells from PBMCs. All receptors come from a human donor in good health (CMV status not recorded). Some clones in this sample may be carry-over from other donors' samples.

This clonotype was recorded only once. The rearrangement links TRBV20-1 to TRBJ2-2; D remains unclear. The CDR3 has 13 amino acids. Germline CDR1 DFQATT, CDR2 SNEGSKA (reference sequence). The germline V and J ends were trimmed by 5 bases and 3 bases, with 10 bases remaining between them. CDR3 sequence reads: CSAHRPDTGELFF. The CDR3 nucleotides read TGCAGTGCTCACCGGCCCGACACCGGGGAGCTGTTTTTT.

Ten or more counts support this clonotype. V is TRBV12-3 or TRBV12-4 and J is TRBJ2-1, with TRBD1 identical over 9 bases. V trimming: 6 bases; J trimming: 5 bases; junction bases outside the gene matches: 5. This CDR3 is 14 amino acids long. CDR3 sequence reads: CASSRQGGHNEQFF. The CDR3 DNA reads as TGTGCCAGCAGCCGACAGGGGGGTCACAATGAGCAGTTCTTC.

The chain has TRBV5-6 and TRBJ2-7; tentatively, D is TRBD2 (6 bases). The ends were cut back, 2 bases at V and 2 bases at J, with 8 bases in the middle. Germline CDR1 is SGHDT and CDR2 is YYEEEE. The CDR3 is 13 residues long. As DNA, the CDR3 is TGTGCCAGCAGCTTCGGACTACCCTACGAGCAGTACGTC. Translation gives CASSFGLPYEQYV.

For the CDR3, the DNA is TGTGCCACTTCTGAAGGGGGCAATGAGCAGTTCTTC. It codes for CATSEGGNEQFF. The gene calls are TRBV28 and TRBJ2-1, with D tentatively TRBD1 (6 bases). This CDR3 spans 12 amino acids. Per germline, CDR1 MDHEN and CDR2 SYDVKM. V was pared by 10 bases and J by 6 bases, with 13 bases between.

The chain uses TRBV6-6 and TRBJ1-1; no definite D call. From germline, CDR1 is MNHNY and CDR2 SVGAGI (reference sequence). The CDR3 covers 15 residues. V lost 7 bases and J 5 bases, leaving 20 bases between the germline ends. DNA for the CDR3: TGTGCCAGCACCGACCGACGGATTATTGGGACTGAAGCTTTCTTT. It is translated as CASTDRRIIGTEAFF.

The V and J genes are TRBV12-3 or TRBV12-4 and TRBJ2-7; 8 nucleotides line up with TRBD2. The CDR3 loop spans 17 amino acids. The V and J ends lost 6 bases and 0 bases, in that order; junction bases with no gene match: 13. The CDR3: CASSVGGGPTFSYEQYF. CDR3 DNA: TGTGCCAGCAGCGTTGGCGGGGGGCCAACCTTCTCCTACGAGCAGTACTTC.

This clonotype was recorded many times. The rearrangement joins TRBV7-2 to TRBJ2-5, with 9 bases that match TRBD2. This CDR3 is built from 17 residues. The V and J ends lost 4 bases and 5 bases, in that order; junction bases with no gene match: 14. Germline CDR1 is SGHTA and CDR2 is FQGNSA. CDR3 DNA sequence: TGTGCCAGCAGCTACTTGGCTAGCGGGGTGCGAAGGGAGACCCAGTACTTC. Its protein product is CASSYLASGVRRETQYF.

This clonotype was detected once. With a much larger clone just one base away, this may be a read error. The chain combines TRBV7-2 with TRBJ2-7, with D possibly being TRBD2 (6 bases). Germline loops: CDR1 SGHTA, CDR2 FQGNSA. This CDR3 region has 16 residues. The CDR3 sequence is CDSSLLAMGGGDEQYF. The CDR3 DNA is TGTGACAGCAGCTTACTGGCCATGGGAGGCGGCGACGAGCAGTACTTC.

The V and J genes are TRBV7-9 and TRBJ1-4; no clear D gene. V lost 4 bases and J 7 bases, leaving 10 bases between the germline ends. CDR1 is SEHNR, CDR2 FQNEAQ, per germline (reference sequence). CDR3 size: 13 residues. Written as DNA, the CDR3 is TGTGCCAGCAGCTCCTCAGGATCTGAAAAACTGTTTTTT. Protein product: CASSSSGSEKLFF.

The chain uses TRBV6-6 and TRBJ2-5, with TRBD1 as a possible D gene (6 bases). Germline CDR1 is MNHNY and CDR2 is SVGAGI (reference sequence). The CDR3 length is 15 residues. The germline V and J ends were trimmed by 5 bases and 5 bases, with 18 bases remaining between them. As DNA, the CDR3 is TGTGCCAGCAGTGACTTACAGGGCCGGTTCGAGACCCAGTACTTC. It is translated as CASSDLQGRFETQYF.

The rearrangement links TRBV18 to TRBJ1-1, with TRBD1 matching 7 bases. Per the germline V gene, CDR1 is KGHSH and CDR2 is LQKENI. The CDR3 sequence is 15 residues long. V lost 5 bases to trimming and J lost 0 bases; unmatched junction nucleotides: 6. CDR3 sequence reads: CASSGPGQMNTEAFF. In DNA, the CDR3 is TGTGCCAGCTCAGGTCCGGGACAGATGAACACTGAAGCTTTCTTT.

V gene TRBV19 combines with J gene TRBJ1-3; TRBD1 might be the D (5 bases). This CDR3 has 14 amino acids. Deletions cut 10 bases from V and 5 bases from J, with 18 bases between. CDR1 is LNHDA, CDR2 SQIVND, per germline (reference sequence). CDR3 DNA sequence: TGTGCCACCGCGCCGACAGTCTTTCGAAACACCATATATTTT. Protein sequence: CATAPTVFRNTIYF.

This clonotype was counted many times. The chain joins TRBV28 to TRBJ2-1; maybe TRBD2 (7 bases). This CDR3 is built from 14 residues. The ends were cut back, 9 bases at V and 4 bases at J, with 16 bases in the middle. The germline V gene has CDR1 MDHEN and CDR2 SYDVKM. CDR3 region: CASNRGATYNEQFF. The CDR3 DNA sequence: TGTGCCAGTAATCGGGGGGCTACGTACAATGAGCAGTTCTTC.

The chain is built from TRBV14 and TRBJ1-1, with D perhaps TRBD1 (5 bases). The CDR3 has 15 amino acids. The V gene lost 5 bases and the J gene lost 1 base, with 14 bases spanning the gap. From germline, CDR1 is SGHDN and CDR2 FVKESK. CDR3 sequence: CASSFFGAENTEAFF. The CDR3 bases are TGTGCCAGCAGCTTCTTTGGGGCGGAGAACACTGAAGCTTTCTTT.

The gene calls are TRBV27 and TRBJ2-1; 7 bases map to TRBD2. CDR3 length: 16 amino acids. Germline-derived CDR1 and CDR2 are MNHEY and SMNVEV (reference sequence). Germline trimming cut 7 bases from V and 0 bases from J; bases unmatched to any gene: 9. The CDR3: CASTWGGDYSYNEQFF. CDR3 bases: TGTGCCAGCACCTGGGGGGGGGATTACTCCTACAATGAGCAGTTCTTC.

Details on this clonotype: The conserved phenylalanine or tryptophan normally closing the CDR3 is absent here, so this likely arose from a read error. The chain joins TRBV7-6 to TRBJ1-4; 11 bases match TRBD1. Germline V gene lookup returns CDR1 SGHVS and CDR2 FNYEAQ. CDR3 size: 17 residues. V dropped 1 base and J dropped 8; count of bases not matched to a gene: 9. CDR3: CASSLDGQGAYSEKLFL. CDR3 DNA: TGTGCCAGCAGCTTAGACGGACAGGGGGCTTATAGCGAAAAACTGTTTCTT.

Ten or more counts support this clonotype. This chain joins TRBV19 and TRBJ1-1, with a possible D match to TRBD1 (5 bases). Germline CDR1 reads LNHDA; CDR2 reads SQIVND (reference sequence). The CDR3 is 11 residues long. Trimming removed 11 bases at V and 8 bases at J, with 15 bases between. The CDR3 bases are TGTGCCTTACAGAGGGGCGAAGAAGCTTTCTTT. Translation gives CALQRGEEAFF.

At least ten counts were recorded for this clonotype. The rearrangement joins TRBV7-8 to TRBJ2-1; a weak D match, TRBD2 (6 bases). The germline V gene has CDR1 SGHVS and CDR2 FQNEAQ. This CDR3 has 14 amino acids. Trimming removed 5 bases from V and 6 bases from J, with 14 bases in between. Here the CDR3 DNA reads TGTGCCAGCAGCACCTCCGGGACTGCCAATGAGCAGTTCTTC. This sequence encodes CASSTSGTANEQFF. The whole variable domain, filled in from reference TRBV7-8 and TRBJ2-1, reads GAGVSQSPRYKVAKRGQDVALRCDPISGHVSLFWYQQALGQGPEFLTYFQNEAQLDKSGLPSDRFFAERPEGSVSTLKIQRTQQEDSAVYLCASSTSGTANEQFFGPGTRLTVL.

This clonotype occurred many times. The CDR3 sequence is CASSGEYQETQYF. CDR3 bases: TGTGCCAGTAGTGGGGAGTACCAAGAGACCCAGTACTTC. The gene calls are TRBV19 and TRBJ2-5; possible D gene TRBD2, 5 bases. Trimming shortened V by 5 bases and J by 0 bases, and 7 bases separated the two germline ends. Germline loops: CDR1 LNHDA, CDR2 SQIVND (reference sequence). This CDR3 is 13 amino acids long.

This clonotype was counted only a few times. The rearrangement joins TRBV28 to TRBJ1-1; maybe TRBD1 (6 bases). Between the trimmed V and J ends, which lost 6 bases and 4 bases, there was a span of 27 bases. This CDR3 is built from 18 residues. The germline gives CDR1 MDHEN, CDR2 SYDVKM. The DNA of the CDR3 is TGTGCCAGCAGCCCAATTGATTGGGGGGCTACGGCTGGCACTGAAGCTTTCTTT. It yields the protein CASSPIDWGATAGTEAFF.

This clonotype occurred once. The genes are TRBV19 and TRBJ1-2; TRBD1 matches 10 bases. Per germline, CDR1 LNHDA and CDR2 SQIVND (reference sequence). There are 13 residues in the CDR3. Germline trimming cut 10 bases from V and 7 bases from J; bases unmatched to any gene: 9. CDR3 amino acids: CAIDRGLEGGYTF. The DNA for the CDR3 is TGTGCCATCGACAGGGGGCTAGAAGGTGGCTACACCTTC.

J is TRBJ2-1 and V is TRBV6-2 or TRBV6-3, with 8 positions matching TRBD2. CDR1 MNHEY and CDR2 SVGEGT come from the germline V gene. CDR3 size: 16 residues. The junction had 13 bases not matched to a gene; V was cut back by 4 bases and J by 8 bases. Here the CDR3 reads CASSSLAGGRSDEQFF. The CDR3 DNA reads TGTGCCAGCAGTTCCCTTGCGGGGGGCCGGAGCGATGAGCAGTTCTTC.

As to this clonotype: A much larger clone is a single base away; this may be a read error. The chain carries TRBV7-8 and TRBJ1-2; TRBD1 matches at 7 bases. The ends lost 5 bases at V and 4 bases at J; junction bases unmatched: 13. The CDR3 covers 16 residues. In germline, CDR1 is SGHVS, CDR2 FQNEAQ. The CDR3 DNA reads TGTGCCAGCAGCCTAGAGCTACAGGGGCAGCGCTATGGCTACACCTTC. Protein product: CASSLELQGQRYGYTF.

This clonotype was observed many times. The chain has TRBV7-6 and TRBJ2-1; 8 bases are shared with TRBD1. From germline, CDR1 is SGHVS and CDR2 FNYEAQ. The CDR3 spans 14 residues. Trimming took 4 bases from V and 5 from J; bases not matched to a gene: 4. The CDR3 DNA follows: TGTGCCAGCAGCTCCTGGACAGGGAACAATGAGCAGTTCTTC. Amino acid sequence: CASSSWTGNNEQFF.

This clonotype was detected ten times or more. The chain has TRBV7-2 and TRBJ2-5; 9 nucleotides line up with TRBD1. Trimming cost V 4 bases and J 3 bases; bases outside gene matches: 3. The germline V gene encodes CDR1 SGHTA and CDR2 FQGNSA. The CDR3 extends over 14 amino acids. DNA of the CDR3: TGTGCCAGCAGCTACGGGACAGGGAAAGAGACCCAGTACTTC. Protein sequence: CASSYGTGKETQYF.

V gene TRBV6-5 combines with J gene TRBJ2-7, with D perhaps assigned TRBD1 or TRBD2 (7 bases each). This CDR3 has 12 amino acids. Trimming pared 5 bases from V and 6 bases from J, leaving 11 bases between. CDR1 is MNHEY, CDR2 SVGAGI, per germline. Here the CDR3 DNA reads TGTGCCAGCAGTCAGGGGGGGAGCGAGCAGTACGTC. Translating it yields CASSQGGSEQYV.

Comments on this clonotype: A read error may produce the germline difference seen at one junction end. The chain joins TRBV27 to TRBJ2-1, with TRBD2 matching 9 bases. The CDR3 totals 18 residues. Germline CDR1 reads MNHEY; CDR2 reads SMNVEV (reference sequence). This chain's CDR3 is CTSSLIFSGGDVYNEQFF. Written as DNA, the CDR3 is TGTACCAGCAGTTTAATCTTTAGCGGGGGTGACGTTTACAATGAGCAGTTCTTC.

This chain links TRBV28 with TRBJ2-1, with D perhaps TRBD2 (6 bases). Germline V gives CDR1 MDHEN, CDR2 SYDVKM. The CDR3 loop spans 15 amino acids. The V gene lost 6 bases and the J gene lost 4 bases, with 16 bases spanning the gap. CDR3 DNA sequence: TGTGCCAGCAGGGGACTGGCGGGAAGATACAATGAGCAGTTCTTC. Encoded protein: CASRGLAGRYNEQFF.